This is a list of T cell receptor beta chains from one sample in a study of T-cell memory formation after mild COVID-19. From the 5' RACE reads, TCRdb called clonotypes with MiXCR, one entry per CDR3 protein. The sample comprises approximately 440,000 distinct CDR3 sequences, approximately 20% of which are singletons, and approximately 8.4% rests with the top ten. The specimen sequenced was PBMCs or a T cell subset sorted from them (not recorded which). These receptors were collected from an adult woman who had mild COVID-19 (a few samples of this study predate the infection). Cell type and time point are not known. Both conserved end residues are part of each CDR3. The D gene is left open where the match is weak. Rows may omit the clone size; those that give it use once, few, many or a size class.

abundance,d_gene,j_gene,v_gene,CDR3aa,CDR3nt
few,.,TRBJ1-1,TRBV5-1,CASSSGPADTEAFF,TGCGCCAGCAGCTCGGGACCAGCAGACACTGAAGCTTTCTTT
few,TRBD2,TRBJ2-1,TRBV28,CASSKGWEVAGSNEQFF,TGTGCCAGCAGTAAAGGATGGGAGGTAGCGGGTTCCAATGAGCAGTTCTTC
many,.,TRBJ2-2,TRBV7-7,CASSPTLSNTGELFF,TGTGCTAGCAGCCCCACTCTTTCGAACACCGGGGAGCTGTTTTTT
.,.,TRBJ2-3,TRBV7-2,CASSTHVAASTDTQYF,TGTGCCAGCAGCACCCACGTAGCGGCTAGCACAGATACGCAGTATTTT
.,.,TRBJ2-7,TRBV15,CATSRDRREQYF,TGTGCCACCAGCAGAGATAGACGCGAGCAGTACTTC
few,TRBD1,TRBJ1-2,TRBV12-3/TRBV12-4,CASSRDRVGLANYGYTF,TGTGCCAGCAGTCGGGACAGGGTGGGGCTCGCTAACTATGGCTACACCTTC
.,.,TRBJ1-2,TRBV7-9,CASSRSGHLNYGYTF,TGTGCCAGCAGCCGCTCGGGACACCTTAACTATGGCTACACCTTC
few,TRBD2,TRBJ2-7,TRBV12-3/TRBV12-4,CASSGASGSHEQYF,TGTGCCAGCAGCGGGGCTAGCGGGAGTCACGAGCAGTACTTC
.,TRBD2,TRBJ2-1,TRBV11-3,CASSILAGDTYNEQFF,TGTGCCAGCAGCATACTAGCGGGAGACACCTACAATGAGCAGTTCTTC
.,TRBD2,TRBJ2-1,TRBV12-3/TRBV12-4,CASTFGGSSYNEQFF,TGTGCCAGCACTTTCGGGGGGAGCTCCTACAATGAGCAGTTCTTC
.,TRBD2,TRBJ2-1,TRBV10-2,CATSGTSQSDEQFF,TGCGCCACATCCGGGACTAGCCAATCCGATGAGCAGTTCTTC
few,.,TRBJ1-5,TRBV20-1,CSATIREGNQPQHF,TGCAGTGCGACGATTCGGGAGGGTAATCAGCCCCAGCATTTT
many,.,TRBJ1-5,TRBV7-8,CASSSGGGNQPQHF,TGTGCCAGCAGCTCAGGTGGGGGCAATCAGCCCCAGCATTTT
.,TRBD1,TRBJ2-6,TRBV6-5,CASSYIGTGSSGANVLTF,TGTGCCAGCAGTTACATCGGGACAGGTAGCTCTGGGGCCAACGTCCTGACTTTC
few,.,TRBJ1-3,TRBV30,CALGLSGNTIYF,TGTGCCCTAGGGCTCTCTGGAAACACCATATATTTT
few,TRBD2,TRBJ2-5,TRBV7-9,CASSFDRASTGGRETQYF,TGTGCCAGCAGCTTCGACAGAGCTTCAACCGGGGGGAGGGAGACCCAGTACTTC
.,TRBD2,TRBJ2-3,TRBV7-9,CASSLEPGLAGITDTQYF,TGTGCCAGCAGCTTAGAACCCGGACTAGCGGGAATTACAGATACGCAGTATTTT
many,TRBD2,TRBJ2-1,TRBV4-1,CASSPGGSLYNEQFF,TGCGCCAGCAGCCCCGGGGGGTCGCTCTACAATGAGCAGTTCTTC
many,.,TRBJ2-6,TRBV6-1,CASTWISGANVLTF,TGTGCCAGCACATGGATCTCTGGGGCCAACGTCCTGACTTTC
.,.,TRBJ1-6,TRBV5-5,CASGRDPGDSPLHF,TGTGCCAGCGGCAGGGACCCCGGAGACTCACCCCTCCACTTT
.,TRBD1,TRBJ1-2,TRBV4-3,CASSPDRDRAYGYTF,TGCGCCAGCAGCCCCGACCGGGACAGGGCCTATGGCTACACCTTC
few,TRBD2,TRBJ2-1,TRBV5-1,CASSLGSGRAGFAGDEQFF,TGCGCCAGCAGCTTGGGTAGCGGGAGGGCCGGCTTCGCGGGGGATGAGCAGTTCTTC
few,TRBD1,TRBJ2-1,TRBV30,CAWSLSGQLRVNEQFF,TGTGCCTGGAGTTTGTCGGGACAGCTTAGGGTCAATGAGCAGTTCTTC
.,.,TRBJ2-1,TRBV7-2,CASSHFTDEQFF,TGTGCCAGCAGCCACTTCACGGATGAGCAGTTCTTC
few,.,TRBJ2-3,TRBV24-1,CATRGVRGITDTQYF,TGTGCCACCAGGGGGGTCCGTGGGATCACAGATACGCAGTATTTT
.,.,TRBJ1-5,TRBV6-1,CASRVSSNQPQHF,TGTGCCAGCAGAGTAAGTAGCAATCAGCCCCAGCATTTT
few,.,TRBJ1-5,TRBV19,CASSIPGQPQHF,TGTGCCAGTAGTATTCCGGGCCAGCCCCAGCATTTT
.,TRBD2,TRBJ2-3,TRBV29-1,CSVEDLASGRTDTQYF,TGCAGCGTTGAAGATCTGGCTAGCGGGCGCACAGATACGCAGTATTTT
.,TRBD1,TRBJ1-1,TRBV3-1,CASSPGTGGEAFF,TGTGCCAGCAGCCCGGGGACAGGAGGTGAAGCTTTCTTT
few,.,TRBJ1-1,TRBV20-1,CSVKGTADTEAFF,TGCAGTGTTAAAGGGACTGCCGACACTGAAGCTTTCTTT
few,.,TRBJ1-1,TRBV14,CASSQVLGGGMNTEAFF,TGTGCCAGCAGCCAAGTTCTTGGGGGAGGGATGAACACTGAAGCTTTCTTT
few,TRBD1,TRBJ1-6,TRBV6-4,CASSRTGGHNSPLHF,TGTGCCAGCAGTAGGACAGGAGGCCATAATTCACCCCTCCACTTT
few,.,TRBJ2-7,TRBV28,CASSFHPYEQYF,TGTGCCAGCAGTTTTCATCCCTACGAGCAGTACTTC
once,TRBD1,TRBJ1-5,TRBV7-2,CASSLLGQGINQPQHF,TGTGCCAGCAGCTTACTAGGACAGGGGATCAATCAGCCCCAGCATTTT
few,.,TRBJ2-2,TRBV7-9,CASRTYTGELFF,TGTGCCAGCAGAACCTACACCGGGGAGCTGTTTTTT